The 28 T cell receptor beta chains below come from one sample, sequenced in a study of blood T cells in healthy people across ages. A second PCR, run for about 7 to 11 cycles, used a sample-barcoded 5' primer plus a J-beta primer mix. TCRdb fed the 5' RACE reads into MiXCR, producing one record per CDR3 protein. The sample lists 650,000 to 900,000 distinct CDR3 sequences; approximately 67% were seen once. The sequenced sample consisted of blood. The receptors originated from a man younger than 45 in good health.

This clonotype was found a few times. The chain recombines TRBV10-3 with TRBJ2-7, with D perhaps matching TRBD2 (6 bases). This CDR3 region has 12 residues. The V gene lost 10 bases and the J gene lost 6 bases, with 16 bases spanning the gap. CDR1 and CDR2 (germline): ENHRY, SYGVKD. This CDR3 reads CATRQLGGEQYF. CDR3 nucleotides: TGTGCCACCCGTCAGTTGGGGGGCGAGCAGTACTTC.

The chain has TRBV6-2 or TRBV6-3 and TRBJ2-4; D gene uncertain. V dropped 2 bases and J dropped 4 bases, with 9 bases sitting between them. CDR3 size: 14 residues. Germline V lookup: CDR1 MNHEY, CDR2 SVGEGT. CDR3 nucleotides: TGTGCCAGCAGTTACCAGGTCGGGAAAAACATTCAGTACTTC. Translation: CASSYQVGKNIQYF.

The chain combines TRBV29-1 with TRBJ2-7; D tentatively fits TRBD1 or TRBD2 (5 bases each). The length of the CDR3 is 13 residues. Germline CDR1 reads SQVTM; CDR2 reads ANQGSEA. V lost 3 bases, J lost 0 bases, and 9 bases lay in between. CDR3 sequence: CSVDEGRSYEQYF. CDR3 sequence (DNA): TGCAGCGTTGATGAGGGGCGCTCCTACGAGCAGTACTTC.

The chain combines TRBV4-1 with TRBJ2-1, with D perhaps TRBD2 (7 bases). V was shortened by 1 base and J by 3 bases, with 13 bases between the two germline ends. This CDR3 has 16 amino acids. Germline lookup yields CDR1 MGHRA and CDR2 YSYEKL. The chain's CDR3 is CASSQAWGGFYNEQFF. The CDR3 DNA sequence: TGCGCCAGCAGCCAAGCGTGGGGGGGCTTCTACAATGAGCAGTTCTTC.

This chain joins TRBV7-9 and TRBJ2-1, with 10 positions matching TRBD1. The CDR3 extends over 14 amino acids. CDR1 SEHNR and CDR2 FQNEAQ come from the germline V gene (reference sequence). With 10 bases clipped from V and 3 bases from J, the junction kept 6 bases outside the gene matches. CDR3 in amino acids: CATSRDRGYNEQFF. The CDR3 DNA is TGTGCCACTTCTCGGGACAGGGGCTACAATGAGCAGTTCTTC. Together with reference TRBV7-9 and TRBJ2-1, the CDR3 gives the full variable domain: DTGVSQNPRHKITKRGQNVTFRCDPISEHNRLYWYRQTLGQGPEFLTYFQNEAQLEKSRLLSDRFSAERPKGSFSTLEIQRTEQGDSAMYLCATSRDRGYNEQFFGPGTRLTVL.

This rearrangement joins TRBV4-3 to TRBJ2-1; D might be TRBD2 (5 bases). CDR3 length: 15 amino acids. The germline V gene has CDR1 LGHNA and CDR2 YSLEER. Trimming pared 3 bases from V and 8 bases from J, leaving 17 bases between. CDR3 in DNA: TGCGCCAGCAGCCACGGACTTAACGGGCCCGATGAGCAGTTCTTC. It specifies CASSHGLNGPDEQFF.

The chain recombines TRBV12-3 or TRBV12-4 with TRBJ2-6; 9 bases are a match to TRBD1. This CDR3 spans 18 amino acids. J was trimmed by 3 bases and V by 6 bases; bases with no gene match: 12. CDR3 region: CASSSPDRGFSGANVLTF. In nucleotides, the CDR3 is TGTGCCAGCAGCTCTCCGGACAGGGGTTTCAGTGGGGCCAACGTCCTGACTTTC.

The chain links TRBV5-1 to TRBJ1-4, with D tentatively TRBD1 (6 bases). Deletions cut 0 bases from V and 4 bases from J, with 13 bases between. This CDR3 has 16 residues. The germline V gene has CDR1 SGHRS and CDR2 YFSETQ. DNA of the CDR3: TGCGCCAGCAGCTTGGAAGAGGGGGTCCTTAATGAAAAACTGTTTTTT. Protein product: CASSLEEGVLNEKLFF.

This clonotype was detected a few times. V is TRBV3-1 and J is TRBJ2-4; 9 bases agree with TRBD1. With the DNA end fitting TRBJ2-5 better, the J assignment may be wrong. The CDR3 is 17 amino acids. CDR1 is LGHDT, CDR2 YNNKEL, per germline (reference sequence). The CDR3 bases are TGTGCCAGCAGCCTCTGGACTTCACAGGGGGCAGGAGAGACCCAGTACTTC. Protein product: CASSLWTSQGAGETQYF.

The CDR3 DNA sequence: TGTGCCAGCAGTGAATCTTTGGGGACTAGCGGGGATAGCAATGAGCAGTACTTC. Translating gives CASSESLGTSGDSNEQYF. The chain uses TRBV2 and TRBJ2-1; 13 positions match TRBD2. The J call may be mistaken, given a closer DNA end match to TRBJ2-7. This CDR3 spans 18 amino acids. Germline lookup yields CDR1 SNHLY and CDR2 FYNNEI.

The V gene is TRBV29-1, the J gene TRBJ2-2, with 7 positions matching TRBD2. Looked up from germline, CDR1 is SQVTM and CDR2 is ANQGSEA. The trim removed 4 bases at V and 4 bases at J, leaving 6 bases unmatched. This CDR3 spans 14 amino acids. CDR3 nucleotide sequence: TGCAGCGTTGGGTCTAGCGGACGCACCGGGGAGCTGTTTTTT. The encoded protein is CSVGSSGRTGELFF.

The V gene is TRBV3-1, the J gene TRBJ1-6; D is ambiguous. Germline V gene sequence: CDR1 LGHDT, CDR2 YNNKEL (reference sequence). This CDR3 spans 12 amino acids. The germline V and J ends were trimmed by 3 bases and 10 bases, with 7 bases remaining between them. The chain's CDR3 is CASSQRVSPLHF. As DNA, the CDR3 is TGTGCCAGCAGCCAGCGTGTCTCACCCCTCCACTTT. Together with reference TRBV3-1 and TRBJ1-6, the CDR3 gives the full variable domain: DTAVSQTPKYLVTQMGNDKSIKCEQNLGHDTMYWYKQDSKKFLKIMFSYNNKELIINETVPNRFSPKSPDKAHLNLHINSLELGDSAVYFCASSQRVSPLHFGNGTRLTVT.

CDR3 loop: CASSRGLKQYF. CDR3 DNA sequence: TGTGCCAGCAGCCGGGGACTTAAGCAGTACTTC. The chain employs TRBV14 and TRBJ2-4; possible D gene TRBD2, 6 bases. CDR3 length: 11 residues. Per the germline V gene, CDR1 is SGHDN and CDR2 is FVKESK. V shed 4 bases and J shed 13 bases, with 11 bases lying between them.

This clonotype was detected a few times. The V and J genes are TRBV5-4 and TRBJ1-2; D not certain. This CDR3 is built from 16 residues. V was shortened by 0 bases and J by 1 base, with 13 bases between the two germline ends. Germline-derived CDR1 and CDR2 are SGHNT and YYREEE (reference sequence). DNA of the CDR3: TGTGCCAGCAGCTTGGGTGACCATAATCGTAACTATGGCTACACCTTC. Its protein is CASSLGDHNRNYGYTF.

This clonotype was found a few times. The chain recombines TRBV3-1 with TRBJ2-2; the match to TRBD1 covers 8 bases. Per germline, CDR1 LGHDT and CDR2 YNNKEL (reference sequence). The CDR3 totals 15 residues. After removal of 6 bases from V and 5 bases from J, the junction contained 8 bases not matched to a gene. Here the CDR3 reads CASSPGTGVTGELFF. CDR3 coding DNA: TGTGCCAGCAGTCCCGGGACAGGAGTTACCGGGGAGCTGTTTTTT.

The sample holds a few counts of this clonotype. The rearrangement links TRBV3-1 to TRBJ2-1, with D perhaps given as TRBD1 or TRBD2 (5 bases each). CDR3 size: 17 residues. Germline lookup yields CDR1 LGHDT and CDR2 YNNKEL (reference sequence). The V end was cut by 0 bases, the J end by 7 bases, with 19 bases between. The CDR3 reads CASSQEDFVSWGNEQFF. The CDR3 region has the DNA TGTGCCAGCAGCCAAGAAGATTTCGTATCCTGGGGGAATGAGCAGTTCTTC.

The chain uses TRBV2 and TRBJ2-4; 10 bases align to TRBD1. Germline V lookup: CDR1 SNHLY, CDR2 FYNNEI. With 7 bases clipped from V and 2 bases from J, the junction kept 5 bases outside the gene matches. The CDR3 length is 15 residues. CDR3 sequence: CASKATGGSKNIQYF. The CDR3 bases are TGTGCCAGCAAAGCGACAGGGGGCTCCAAAAACATTCAGTACTTC.

This clonotype appeared a few times. The J gene is TRBJ2-3, the V gene TRBV25-1; TRBD1 is a possible D gene (6 bases). The germline V and J ends were trimmed by 3 bases and 6 bases, with 19 bases remaining between them. The CDR3 is made up of 16 amino acids. Germline-derived CDR1 and CDR2 are MGHDK and SYGVNS. This CDR3 is CASSEGQGKVWDTQYF. The CDR3, as DNA: TGTGCCAGCAGTGAGGGGCAGGGGAAAGTATGGGATACGCAGTATTTT.

This clonotype was picked up one time. The chain carries TRBV6-2 or TRBV6-3 and TRBJ2-1; D is possibly TRBD2 (5 bases). V gave up 8 bases and J gave up 8 bases, with 16 bases separating them. CDR1 is MNHEY, CDR2 SVGEGT, per germline. CDR3 size: 13 residues. The CDR3 DNA is TGTGCCAGCGGCGAGCGAGGGTTCGATGAGCAGTTCTTC. Translating gives CASGERGFDEQFF.

The CDR3 DNA sequence: TGCAGTGCTAGAGGGGTTCTCGAGCAGTACTTC. As protein: CSARGVLEQYF. The chain joins TRBV20-1 to TRBJ2-7; D gene uncertain. Germline V CDR1 and CDR2: DFQATT, SNEGSKA (reference sequence). Trimming stripped 1 base from V and 6 bases from J, with 7 bases between. This CDR3 has 11 residues.

This chain links TRBV20-1 with TRBJ2-4, with 8 bases fitting TRBD2. CDR3 length equals 15 residues. CDR1 and CDR2 from the germline V gene are DFQATT and SNEGSKA (reference sequence). Trimming took 6 bases from V and 0 from J; bases not matched to a gene: 7. The chain's CDR3 is CSANLAGSAKNIQYF. The CDR3 DNA sequence: TGCAGTGCCAACCTAGCGGGCTCAGCCAAAAACATTCAGTACTTC.

V is TRBV10-2 and J is TRBJ2-3; the match to TRBD2 covers 7 bases. Germline assignment: CDR1 WSHSY and CDR2 SAAADI. Unmatched junction bases numbered 10, after V lost 5 bases and J lost 2 bases. The CDR3 consists of 16 residues. This chain's CDR3 is CASSPRAGTFTDTQYF. DNA of the CDR3: TGCGCCAGCAGTCCGCGAGCGGGGACCTTCACAGATACGCAGTATTTT.

The chain joins TRBV5-1 to TRBJ2-2, with 11 positions matching TRBD1. V lost 2 bases and J lost 6; bases outside the gene matches: 9. Germline V gene sequence: CDR1 SGHRS, CDR2 YFSETQ. The CDR3 runs to 17 residues. CDR3 region: CASSLVPGQGVAGELFF. In DNA, the CDR3 is TGCGCCAGCAGCTTAGTACCGGGACAGGGGGTCGCCGGGGAGCTGTTTTTT.

The V call is TRBV12-3 or TRBV12-4, the J call TRBJ1-2; no clear D gene. This CDR3 region has 13 residues. Trimming took off 0 bases at V and 7 bases at J, with 9 bases between the two ends. The CDR3 nucleotides are TGTGCCAGCAGTTTAGCGCAGGCCGGTGGCTACACCTTC. This sequence encodes CASSLAQAGGYTF.

The rearrangement links TRBV4-3 to TRBJ2-1, with a tentative D call TRBD2 (5 bases). The CDR3 length is 13 residues. Per germline, CDR1 LGHNA and CDR2 YSLEER. Between the trimmed V and J ends, which lost 4 bases and 13 bases, there was a span of 17 bases. The CDR3 here is CASSPREQETQFF. CDR3 nucleotides: TGCGCCAGCAGCCCCCGGGAACAAGAGACCCAGTTCTTC.

The table lists this clonotype with a count of one. The chain carries TRBV7-2 and TRBJ1-5; the D gene is possibly TRBD1 (5 bases). CDR3 length equals 16 residues. V was clipped by 6 bases and J by 0 bases, with 15 bases between them. The germline V gene encodes CDR1 SGHTA and CDR2 FQGNSA. CDR3 sequence (DNA): TGTGCCAGCAGTCTTGGGGCAGATTATAGCAATCAGCCCCAGCATTTT. This translates into CASSLGADYSNQPQHF.

The rearrangement uses TRBV7-3 and TRBJ2-7; TRBD2 is a possible D gene (5 bases). The CDR3 has 15 amino acids. V lost 0 bases, J lost 3 bases, and 12 bases lay in between. CDR1 and CDR2 (germline): SGHTA, FQGTGA. The CDR3 is CASSLTWTGNYEQYF. DNA for the CDR3: TGTGCCAGCAGCTTAACGTGGACGGGGAACTACGAGCAGTACTTC.

This clonotype was recorded once. This chain uses TRBV4-3 with TRBJ2-2; D unclear. The CDR3 totals 14 residues. From germline, CDR1 is LGHNA and CDR2 YSLEER. The germline V and J ends were trimmed by 2 bases and 4 bases, with 8 bases remaining between them. The CDR3 DNA reads as TGCGCCAGCAGCCAAATGACCGGCACCGGGGAGCTGTTTTTT. Amino acids: CASSQMTGTGELFF.